This is a list of T cell receptor beta chains from one sample in a study of CD8+ T cells in alopecia areata. Sequencing was performed with immunoSEQ multiplex PCR; in TCRdb, only in-frame clones are kept and a portion is missing. The sample shows about 140,000 clones, about 88% of them seen only once. The sequencing here drew on CD8+ T cells sorted from blood, taken at week 4, from a patient treated with tofacitinib. Receptors originate from a human donor with alopecia areata. Both conserved end residues are part of each CDR3. A D gene is named only where the DNA matches it firmly. A row's size may be missing; if present it is once, few, many or a size class.

.,.,TRBJ2-7,TRBV6-5,15,TGTGCCAGCAGTCTCGGACCTCCCGAGTCCTACGAGCAGTACTTC,CASSLGPPESYEQYF
.,.,TRBJ2-1,TRBV19,13,TGTGCCAGTAGTATAGGCCTAGGAGGCGAGCAGTTCTTC,CASSIGLGGEQFF
.,.,TRBJ2-7,TRBV29-1,14,TGCAGCGTTGAATTAGGGGGTAAGGCCTACGAGCAGTACTTC,CSVELGGKAYEQYF
.,.,TRBJ1-6,TRBV10-3,16,TGTGCCATCAGTGAAACAGTCCAACAGCGTAATTCACCCCTCCACTTT,CAISETVQQRNSPLHF
.,.,TRBJ1-1,TRBV4-1,13,TGCGCCAGCAGCCAAAAGAGCTCGGCTGAAGCTTTCTTT,CASSQKSSAEAFF
few,.,TRBJ2-1,TRBV21-1,18,TGTGCCAGCAGCAAATGGTCTTCTTATCTGGGGAGTCGCAATGAGCAGTTCTTC,CASSKWSSYLGSRNEQFF
.,.,TRBJ2-2,TRBV27,11,TGTGCCAGCCGTACGGGAGGGGAGCTGTTTTTT,CASRTGGELFF
.,.,TRBJ2-7,TRBV29-1,15,TGCAGCGTTGAAGATCGGGCAGGGGGGATCTACGAGCAGTACTTC,CSVEDRAGGIYEQYF
.,TRBD2,TRBJ2-3,TRBV27,18,TGTGCCAGCAGTTCAGGACTAGCGGCGAGCAGGAGCACAGATACGCAGTATTTT,CASSSGLAASRSTDTQYF
.,.,TRBJ2-7,TRBV2,12,TGTGCCAGCAGGGGAGAAATCTACGAGCAGTACTTC,CASRGEIYEQYF
.,TRBD1,TRBJ2-7,TRBV5-1,14,TGCGCCAGCAGCCTGGGGACAGGGGAGGACGAGCAGTACTTC,CASSLGTGEDEQYF
.,.,TRBJ2-1,TRBV27,16,TGTGCCAGCAGTACGGGACGGAGTTTCGGTCTTGGTGAGCAGTTCTTC,CASSTGRSFGLGEQFF
.,.,TRBJ2-7,TRBV7-9,12,TGTGCCAGCAGCTCCGGGACGGTCGAGCAGTACTTC,CASSSGTVEQYF
.,.,TRBJ2-2,TRBV9,12,TGTGCCAGCAGCGTAGTAACCGGGGAGCTGTTTTTT,CASSVVTGELFF
.,.,TRBJ2-7,TRBV23-1,13,TGCGCCAGCAGTCAGGCCCCGGGGTTCGAGCAGTACTTC,CASSQAPGFEQYF
.,TRBD1,TRBJ2-7,TRBV10-3,13,TGTGCCACTTGGGACAGGGGGCGGTACGAGCAGTACTTC,CATWDRGRYEQYF
.,TRBD2,TRBJ2-7,TRBV7-9,15,TGTGCCAGCAGCTTAGAGACTAGCGGATACTACGAGCAGTACTTC,CASSLETSGYYEQYF
.,.,TRBJ2-7,TRBV7-9,10,TGTGCCAGTGGGGACTACGAGCAGTACTTC,CASGDYEQYF
.,.,TRBJ2-3,TRBV11-2,16,TGTGCCAGCAGATCAGGGGTGGCCCACTCCCCAGATACGCAGTATTTT,CASRSGVAHSPDTQYF
.,.,TRBJ2-5,TRBV5-1,15,TGCGCCAGCAGCTGGCGGGACAGTTGGGAAGAGACCCAGTACTTC,CASSWRDSWEETQYF
.,TRBD2,TRBJ2-1,TRBV10-3,15,TGTGCCATCAGTGGAGCGGGGGGGCAGTTGAATGAGCAGTTCTTC,CAISGAGGQLNEQFF
.,.,TRBJ2-7,TRBV27,15,TGTGCCAGCAGTTTTAAGCCGGCAGGTAACTACGAGCAGTACTTC,CASSFKPAGNYEQYF
.,.,TRBJ2-1,TRBV29-1,14,TGCAGCGTTGAAGTCCCAGGGAGTACCAATGAGCAGTTCTTC,CSVEVPGSTNEQFF